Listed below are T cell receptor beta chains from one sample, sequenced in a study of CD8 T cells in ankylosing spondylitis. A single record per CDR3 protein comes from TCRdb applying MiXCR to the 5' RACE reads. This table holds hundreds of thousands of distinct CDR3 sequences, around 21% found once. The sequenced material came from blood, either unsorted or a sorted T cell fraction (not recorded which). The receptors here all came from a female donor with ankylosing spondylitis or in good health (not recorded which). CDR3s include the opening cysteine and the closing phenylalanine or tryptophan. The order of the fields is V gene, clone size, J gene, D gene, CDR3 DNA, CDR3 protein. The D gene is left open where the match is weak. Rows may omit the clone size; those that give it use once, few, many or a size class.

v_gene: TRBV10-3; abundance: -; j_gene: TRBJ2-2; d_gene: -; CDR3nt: TGTGCCTCCCGGGGGCAGGGTAATGTCGGGGAGCTGTTTTTT; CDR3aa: CASRGQGNVGELFF
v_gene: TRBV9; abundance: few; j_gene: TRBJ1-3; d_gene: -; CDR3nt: TGTGCCAGCAGCTCCCCGGCGGGTAACACCATATATTTT; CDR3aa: CASSSPAGNTIYF
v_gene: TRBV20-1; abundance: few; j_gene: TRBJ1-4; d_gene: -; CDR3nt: TGCAGTGCTAGAGCGGGCGCCGGCGATGAAAAACTGTTTTTT; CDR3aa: CSARAGAGDEKLFF
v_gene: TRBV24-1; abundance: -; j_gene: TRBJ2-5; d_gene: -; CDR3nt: TGTGCCACCAGTAAGGGGTCGGGTGGGACCCAGTACTTC; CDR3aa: CATSKGSGGTQYF
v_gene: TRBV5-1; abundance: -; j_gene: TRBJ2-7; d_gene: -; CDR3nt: TGCGCCAGCAGCTTGTTCGGGGGGCCCTACGAGCAGTACTTC; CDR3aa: CASSLFGGPYEQYF
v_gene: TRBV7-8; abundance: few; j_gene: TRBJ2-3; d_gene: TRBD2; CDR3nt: TGTGCCAGCAGCTTAGGGGGACTAGCGGGAACGTCAGATACGCAGTATTTT; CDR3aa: CASSLGGLAGTSDTQYF
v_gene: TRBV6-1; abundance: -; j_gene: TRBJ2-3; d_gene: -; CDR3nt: TGTGCCAGCTCCATAGTAGTCGCAGATACGCAGTATTTT; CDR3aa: CASSIVVADTQYF
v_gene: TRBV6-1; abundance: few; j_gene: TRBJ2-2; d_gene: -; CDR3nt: TGTGCCAGCAGTCCCCCGGGGCGGCTGAACACCGGGGAGCTGTTTTTT; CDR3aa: CASSPPGRLNTGELFF
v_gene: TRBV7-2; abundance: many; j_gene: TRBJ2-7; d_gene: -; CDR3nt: TGTGCCAGCAACCGCGGGACTGCAACCTACGAGCAGTACTTC; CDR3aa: CASNRGTATYEQYF
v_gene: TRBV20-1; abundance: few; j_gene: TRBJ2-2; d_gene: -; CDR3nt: TGCAGTGCTAGAGATCTAAGGAGCGGAGCAACCACCGGGGAGCTGTTTTTT; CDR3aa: CSARDLRSGATTGELFF
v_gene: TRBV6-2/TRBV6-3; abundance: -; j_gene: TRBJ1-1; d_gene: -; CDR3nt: TGTGCCAGCAGTTACTCGAGGTTCGTGACAGGCGACACTGAAGCTTTCTTT; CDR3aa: CASSYSRFVTGDTEAFF
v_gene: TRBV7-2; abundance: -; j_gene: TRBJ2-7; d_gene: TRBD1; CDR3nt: TGTGCCAGCAGTTTTTTGGGACAGGGGTTGTACGAGCAGTACTTC; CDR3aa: CASSFLGQGLYEQYF
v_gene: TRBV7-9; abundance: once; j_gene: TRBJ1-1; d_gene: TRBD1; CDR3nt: TGTGCCAGCAGCTTAGAGGGGGCGCGGGGAACTGAAGCTTTCTTT; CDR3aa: CASSLEGARGTEAFF
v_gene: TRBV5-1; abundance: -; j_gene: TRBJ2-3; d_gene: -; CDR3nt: TGCGCCAGCAGCTTGGCGACTAGTTTGAGCACAGATACGCAGTATTTT; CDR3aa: CASSLATSLSTDTQYF
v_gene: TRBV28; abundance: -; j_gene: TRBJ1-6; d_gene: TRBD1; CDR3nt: TGTGCCAGCAGTCTCTCTACAGGGGGTAATACACCCCTCCACTTT; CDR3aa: CASSLSTGGNTPLHF
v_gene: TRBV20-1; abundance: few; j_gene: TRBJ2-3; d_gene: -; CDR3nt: TGCAGTGCTTTTATAGCGGCAGATACGCAGTATTTT; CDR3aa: CSAFIAADTQYF
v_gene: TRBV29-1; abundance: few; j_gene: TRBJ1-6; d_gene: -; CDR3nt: TGCAGCGTTTCTGGGGGCCCTAATTCACCCCTCCACTTT; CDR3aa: CSVSGGPNSPLHF
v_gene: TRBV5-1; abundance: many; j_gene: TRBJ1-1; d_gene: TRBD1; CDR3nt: TGCGCCAGCAGCTTGAGTGCAGGGGGATCGGGCACTGAAGCTTTCTTT; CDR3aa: CASSLSAGGSGTEAFF
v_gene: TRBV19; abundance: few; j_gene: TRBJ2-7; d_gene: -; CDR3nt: TGTGCCAGTAGTATGAGGCACACCGAAGGAATTTACGAGCAGTACTTC; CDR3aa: CASSMRHTEGIYEQYF
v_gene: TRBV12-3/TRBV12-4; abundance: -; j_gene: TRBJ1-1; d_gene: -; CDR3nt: TGTGCCAGCCCGTTAGAGGGGACTTACACTGAAGCTTTCTTT; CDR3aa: CASPLEGTYTEAFF
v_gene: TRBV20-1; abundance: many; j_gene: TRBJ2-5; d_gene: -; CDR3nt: TGCAGTGCTAGAGAGGCGGGGATACAGACCCAGTACTTC; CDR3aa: CSAREAGIQTQYF
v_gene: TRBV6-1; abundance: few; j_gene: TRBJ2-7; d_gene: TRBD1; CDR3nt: TGTGCCAGCAGGGCAATCATGGACAGGGACCGCCTCCGGAACGAGCAGTACTTC; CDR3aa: CASRAIMDRDRLRNEQYF
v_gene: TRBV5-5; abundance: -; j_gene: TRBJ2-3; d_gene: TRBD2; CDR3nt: TGTGCCAGCAGCCCGGGGACTAGCGGGAGGTCAGATACGCAGTATTTT; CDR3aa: CASSPGTSGRSDTQYF
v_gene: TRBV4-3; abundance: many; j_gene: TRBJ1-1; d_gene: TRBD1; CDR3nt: TGCGCCAGCAGCCAAACGGACAGGCCGAACACTGAAGCTTTCTTT; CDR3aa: CASSQTDRPNTEAFF
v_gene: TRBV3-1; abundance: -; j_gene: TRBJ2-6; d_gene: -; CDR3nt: TGTGCCAGCAGCCACACCCCAGGGTCTGGGGCCAACGTCCTGACTTTC; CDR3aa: CASSHTPGSGANVLTF
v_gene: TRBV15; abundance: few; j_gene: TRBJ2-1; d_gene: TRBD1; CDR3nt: TGTGCCACCAGCAGAAGGGACAGGGGGCCCAATGAGCAGTTCTTC; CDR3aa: CATSRRDRGPNEQFF
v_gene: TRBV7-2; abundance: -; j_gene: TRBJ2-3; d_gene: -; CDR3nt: TGTGCCAGCAGCCCTCCTGGGCCCTGGGATACGCAGTATTTT; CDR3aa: CASSPPGPWDTQYF
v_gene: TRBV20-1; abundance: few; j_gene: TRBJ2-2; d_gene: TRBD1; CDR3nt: TGCAGTGCTAGGGGACAGGGGGCCGGGGAGCTGTTTTTT; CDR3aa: CSARGQGAGELFF
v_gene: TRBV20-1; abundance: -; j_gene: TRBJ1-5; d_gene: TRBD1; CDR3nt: TGCAGTGCTCCCGGGACAGGGGTTAGACAGCCCCAGCATTTT; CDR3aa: CSAPGTGVRQPQHF
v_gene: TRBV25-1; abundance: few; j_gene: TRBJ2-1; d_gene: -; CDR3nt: TGTGCCAGCAGTGCCACCCAGCAGGAGGGGGGCTCCTACAATGAGCAGTTCTTC; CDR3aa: CASSATQQEGGSYNEQFF
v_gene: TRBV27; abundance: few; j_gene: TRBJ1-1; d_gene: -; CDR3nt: TGTGCCAGTCAAAGGGGACTGGAGAACACTGAAGCTTTCTTT; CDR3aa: CASQRGLENTEAFF
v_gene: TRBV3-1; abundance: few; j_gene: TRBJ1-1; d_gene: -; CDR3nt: TGTGCCAGCAGCCAAGGACTGGGGGCTTTCTTT; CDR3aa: CASSQGLGAFF
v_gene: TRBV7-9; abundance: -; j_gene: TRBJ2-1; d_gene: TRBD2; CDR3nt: TGTGCCAGCAGCACTAGCGGGACGGTCTACAATGAGCAGTTCTTC; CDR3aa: CASSTSGTVYNEQFF
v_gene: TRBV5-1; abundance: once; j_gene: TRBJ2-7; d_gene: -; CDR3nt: TGCGCCAGCAGCCGGGTTATCGGGGCTCAGAACGAGCAGTACTTC; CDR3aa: CASSRVIGAQNEQYF
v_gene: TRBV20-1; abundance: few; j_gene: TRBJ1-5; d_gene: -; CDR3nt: TGCAGTGCTAGAGAGATGCGGGAGGGGGTCTGGCCCCAGCATTTT; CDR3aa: CSAREMREGVWPQHF
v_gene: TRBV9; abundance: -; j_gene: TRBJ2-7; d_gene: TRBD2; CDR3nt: TGTGCCAGCAGCACACCTGGGATGCGGGAGGGCTACGAGCAGTACTTC; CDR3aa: CASSTPGMREGYEQYF
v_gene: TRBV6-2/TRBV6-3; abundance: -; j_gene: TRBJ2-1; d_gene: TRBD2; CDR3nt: TGTGCCAGCAGTATCAAGACTAGCGGTGAGCAGTTCTTC; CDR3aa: CASSIKTSGEQFF
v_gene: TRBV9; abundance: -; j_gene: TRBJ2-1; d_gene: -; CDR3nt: TGTGCCAGCAGCCCCCGACACCCGTACGAGGAGCAGTTCTTC; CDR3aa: CASSPRHPYEEQFF
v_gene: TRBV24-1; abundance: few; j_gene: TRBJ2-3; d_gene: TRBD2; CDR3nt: TGTGCCACCCCGGGACTAGCCCTACTAGAGGATACGCAGTATTTT; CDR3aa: CATPGLALLEDTQYF
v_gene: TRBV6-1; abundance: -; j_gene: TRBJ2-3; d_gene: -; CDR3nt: TGTGCCAGCACTACAGGTTATATCACAGATACGCAGTATTTT; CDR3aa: CASTTGYITDTQYF
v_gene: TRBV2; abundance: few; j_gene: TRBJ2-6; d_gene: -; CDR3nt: TGTGCCAGTACCCTTAGTGTGGCCATCTCTGGGGCCAACGTCCTGACTTTC; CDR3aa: CASTLSVAISGANVLTF
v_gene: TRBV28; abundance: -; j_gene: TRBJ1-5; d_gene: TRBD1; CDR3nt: TGTGCCAGCACCACAGGGGGCGCAGAACAGCCCCAGCATTTT; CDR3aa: CASTTGGAEQPQHF
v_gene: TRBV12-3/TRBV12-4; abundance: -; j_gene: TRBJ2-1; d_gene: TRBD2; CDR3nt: TGTGCCAGCAGCCGAGCGGGAGTGGATGAGCAGTTCTTC; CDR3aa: CASSRAGVDEQFF
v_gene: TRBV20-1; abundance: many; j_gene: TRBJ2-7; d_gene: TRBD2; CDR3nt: TGCAGTGCTAGATCCACCCGACTAGCGGGAGCCTACGAGCAGTACTTC; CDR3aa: CSARSTRLAGAYEQYF
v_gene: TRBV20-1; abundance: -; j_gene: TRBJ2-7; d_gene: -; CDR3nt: TGCAGTGCTAGAGCCGGGACTGACGAGCAGTACTTC; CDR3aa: CSARAGTDEQYF
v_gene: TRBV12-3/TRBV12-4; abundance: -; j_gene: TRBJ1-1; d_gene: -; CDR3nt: TGTGCCAGCAGTTTACGACACGGGGGTGAAGCTTTCTTT; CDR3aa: CASSLRHGGEAFF
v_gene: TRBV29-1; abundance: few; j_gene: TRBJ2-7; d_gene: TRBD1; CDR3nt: TGCAGCGTTGGCAGGGGGCCCTACGAGCAGTACTTC; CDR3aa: CSVGRGPYEQYF